These 28 T cell receptor beta chains originate from one sample sequenced in a study of patients and donors after allogeneic stem cell transplantation. TCRdb re-called the RT-PCR reads with MiXCR, one entry per CDR3 protein. This table holds about a million distinct CDR3 sequences, about a sixth found once. Sequenced sample: blood, either unsorted or a sorted T cell fraction (not recorded which). These receptors came from a human donor who was either an allogeneic HSCT recipient or a stem cell or donor lymphocyte infusion donor (not recorded which). It is not recorded whose cells these are; they may come from a transplant donor.

J is TRBJ2-5 and V is TRBV7-6, with TRBD2 matching over 14 bases. This CDR3 comprises 18 residues. Trimming removed 5 bases from V and 5 bases from J; junction bases left unmatched: 13. CDR1 is SGHVS and CDR2 is FNYEAQ in the germline V gene. The CDR3 nucleotides read TGTGCCAGCAGCCCACACATCGGGACTAGCGGGAGTATGGAGACCCAGTACTTC. Translated, it gives CASSPHIGTSGSMETQYF.

This clonotype was seen many times. The chain has TRBV29-1 and TRBJ2-3; perhaps TRBD2 as D (6 bases). Germline assignment: CDR1 SQVTM and CDR2 ANQGSEA. Trimming removed 1 base at V and 2 bases at J, with 16 bases between. This CDR3 is built from 16 residues. Here the CDR3 reads CSVEVGEAAVTDTQYF. Written as DNA, the CDR3 is TGCAGCGTTGAAGTCGGGGAGGCGGCAGTCACAGATACGCAGTATTTT.

The genes are TRBV11-1 and TRBJ2-7; TRBD2 is a possible D gene (5 bases). The CDR3 is 13 residues long. The germline V gene encodes CDR1 SGHAT and CDR2 FQDESV (reference sequence). The V and J ends lost 3 bases and 6 bases respectively, with 12 bases between them. The CDR3 is CASSFGWGAEQYF. In DNA, the CDR3 is TGTGCCAGCAGCTTTGGATGGGGAGCCGAGCAGTACTTC.

The chain combines TRBV7-8 with TRBJ2-6; no definite D call. Germline V gene sequence: CDR1 SGHVS, CDR2 FQNEAQ. CDR3 size: 17 residues. Trimming pared 1 base from V and 0 bases from J, leaving 10 bases between. The CDR3 DNA is TGTGCCAGCAGCTTAGGGTTCACCAACTCTGGGGCCAACGTCCTGACTTTC. This translates into CASSLGFTNSGANVLTF. The variable domain in full, with the rest retrieved from reference TRBV7-8 and TRBJ2-6, is GAGVSQSPRYKVAKRGQDVALRCDPISGHVSLFWYQQALGQGPEFLTYFQNEAQLDKSGLPSDRFFAERPEGSVSTLKIQRTQQEDSAVYLCASSLGFTNSGANVLTFGAGSRLTVL.

This clonotype was detected a few times. J is TRBJ1-2 and V is TRBV6-5, with TRBD1 identical over 7 bases. V trimming: 4 bases; J trimming: 0 bases; junction bases outside the gene matches: 5. Germline V gives CDR1 MNHEY, CDR2 SVGAGI. The CDR3 sequence is 15 residues long. This CDR3 reads CASSSRTGANYGYTF. The CDR3 coding sequence is TGTGCCAGCAGTTCTCGGACAGGAGCTAACTATGGCTACACCTTC.

V and J are TRBV5-1 and TRBJ2-2, with 8 bases lining up with TRBD1. Germline-derived CDR1 and CDR2 are SGHRS and YFSETQ. The trim removed 6 bases at V and 1 base at J, leaving 5 bases unmatched. The CDR3 contains 15 residues. The CDR3 region is CASTTGTGNTGELFF. The CDR3 DNA follows: TGCGCCAGCACGACCGGGACAGGGAACACCGGGGAGCTGTTTTTT.

CDR3 in DNA: TGTGCCAGCAACCGACAGGGGCTTGCCACTGAAGCTTTCTTT. Translating gives CASNRQGLATEAFF. V and J are TRBV6-1 and TRBJ1-1; 8 bases match TRBD1. CDR3 length equals 14 residues. CDR1 MNHNS and CDR2 SASEGT come from the germline V gene. After removal of 7 bases from V and 4 bases from J, the junction contained 8 bases not matched to a gene.

The chain uses TRBV18 and TRBJ1-4, with a weak D call TRBD1 (6 bases). Germline V lookup: CDR1 KGHSH, CDR2 LQKENI. V was clipped by 3 bases and J by 2 bases, with 19 bases between them. This CDR3 spans 18 amino acids. CDR3 residues: CASSPVRGGPDTNEKLFF. The CDR3 DNA is TGTGCCAGCTCACCGGTCCGGGGGGGCCCGGACACTAATGAAAAACTGTTTTTT.

This clonotype was observed a handful of times. The chain uses TRBV20-1 and TRBJ2-7; D gene unclear. The CDR3 runs 13 residues. Looked up from germline, CDR1 is DFQATT and CDR2 is SNEGSKA (reference sequence). The CDR3 loop is CSAFRPSSYEQYF. CDR3 nucleotide sequence: TGCAGCGCGTTTCGCCCTAGCTCCTACGAGCAGTACTTC.

As to this clonotype: A much larger clone lies a single base off, so this may be a read error. This chain uses TRBV4-3 with TRBJ2-2; D not certain. This CDR3 is built from 13 residues. Between the trimmed V and J ends, which lost 4 bases and 4 bases, there was a span of 7 bases. Germline V CDR1 and CDR2: LGHNA, YSLEER. The CDR3 region has the DNA TGCGCCAGCAGCCCGGCTAGCACCGGGGAGCTGTTTTTT. It translates to CASSPASTGELFF.

The V call is TRBV7-9, the J call TRBJ2-7, with a tentative D call TRBD2 (6 bases). In germline, CDR1 is SEHNR, CDR2 FQNEAQ (reference sequence). CDR3 length equals 15 residues. V shed 5 bases and J shed 5 bases, with 19 bases lying between them. The CDR3 nucleotides read TGTGCCAGCAGCACCTCGGGGCGGGAAACCCACGAGCAGTACTTC. Translation gives CASSTSGRETHEQYF.

The CDR3: CASSQEVGTSSYNEQFF. DNA of the CDR3: TGCGCCAGCAGCCAAGAAGTAGGCACGAGCTCCTACAATGAGCAGTTCTTC. The chain employs TRBV4-1 and TRBJ2-1; D call uncertain. CDR3 length equals 17 residues. Germline CDR1 MGHRA, CDR2 YSYEKL. V lost 0 bases to trimming and J lost 0 bases, with 12 bases between them.

This clonotype turned up a few times. This chain connects TRBV21-1 to TRBJ1-6; the listed D gene, TRBD1, was not tested against the DNA. TRBV21-1 is given as a pseudogene. The CDR3 loop spans 15 amino acids. In DNA, the CDR3 is TGTGCCAGCAGCAAATCCGGGACATGTTACTCACCCCTCCACTTT. It codes for CASSKSGTCYSPLHF.

This clonotype was seen only a few times. This rearrangement joins TRBV7-8 to TRBJ2-6; D is ambiguous. Trimming took 1 base from V and 0 from J, leaving 4 bases between them. Per the germline V gene, CDR1 is SGHVS and CDR2 is FQNEAQ. This CDR3 comprises 15 residues. As DNA, the CDR3 is TGTGCCAGCAGCTTAGAAACCTCTGGGGCCAACGTCCTGACTTTC. It specifies CASSLETSGANVLTF.

The chain couples TRBV2 to TRBJ2-2; 7 bases are a match to TRBD1. Germline-derived CDR1 and CDR2 are SNHLY and FYNNEI. The CDR3 is 15 residues long. Losses at the gene ends were 7 bases for V and 1 base for J; bases not matched to a gene: 6. The CDR3: CASIPDRKNTGELFF. Here the CDR3 DNA reads TGTGCCAGCATCCCGGACAGGAAGAACACCGGGGAGCTGTTTTTT.

The chain recombines TRBV20-1 with TRBJ2-7, with 9 bases that match TRBD1. The V segment lost 3 bases and the J segment 5 bases; nucleotides outside the gene matches: 8. Germline CDR1 and CDR2: DFQATT and SNEGSKA (reference sequence). The CDR3 contains 14 residues. CDR3 sequence reads: CSASGTGKLNEQYF. The CDR3 DNA reads as TGCAGTGCTAGTGGGACAGGGAAGCTCAACGAGCAGTACTTC.

The chain employs TRBV10-3 and TRBJ2-2; the D is unclear. This CDR3 comprises 12 residues. V was shortened by 2 bases and J by 5 bases, with 3 bases between the two germline ends. The germline CDR1 and CDR2 sequences are ENHRY and SYGVKD. The CDR3 reads CAISERTGELFF. The CDR3 DNA reads TGTGCCATCAGTGAGAGGACCGGGGAGCTGTTTTTT.

V and J are TRBV20-1 and TRBJ2-7; the match to TRBD2 covers 8 bases. This CDR3 is built from 14 residues. Germline V CDR1 and CDR2: DFQATT, SNEGSKA (reference sequence). The ends lost 2 bases at V and 6 bases at J; junction bases unmatched: 9. This CDR3 is CSARSPGLGGEQYF. CDR3 nucleotides: TGCAGTGCTAGATCACCGGGACTAGGCGGCGAGCAGTACTTC.

The chain links TRBV27 to TRBJ2-3, with unresolved D. The V gene lost 5 bases and the J gene lost 0 bases, with 15 bases spanning the gap. CDR1 is MNHEY and CDR2 is SMNVEV in the germline V gene (reference sequence). CDR3 length: 16 amino acids. DNA of the CDR3: TGTGCCAGCAGTCCTTTCTGGGAATTAAGCACAGATACGCAGTATTTT. It specifies CASSPFWELSTDTQYF.

This chain joins TRBV4-3 and TRBJ1-3, with D maybe TRBD1 (6 bases). The CDR3 covers 16 residues. Per germline, CDR1 LGHNA and CDR2 YSLEER. V shed 6 bases and J shed 0 bases, with 15 bases lying between them. The CDR3 loop reads CASSLKGDGSGNTIYF. CDR3 nucleotides: TGCGCCAGCAGTCTCAAGGGGGACGGCTCTGGAAACACCATATATTTT.

J is TRBJ2-1 and V is TRBV9, with 10 bases fitting TRBD2. CDR1 SGDLS and CDR2 YYNGEE come from the germline V gene. V was clipped by 0 bases and J by 7 bases; unmatched bases: 4. CDR3 size: 15 residues. The CDR3: CASSVVAGGGNEQFF. In DNA, the CDR3 is TGTGCCAGCAGCGTAGTAGCGGGAGGCGGGAATGAGCAGTTCTTC.

This sequence joins TRBV6-1 and TRBJ2-7; D remains ambiguous. Per germline, CDR1 MNHNS and CDR2 SASEGT. V lost 6 bases and J lost 1, with 16 bases in between. The CDR3 consists of 15 residues. In DNA, the CDR3 is TGTGCCAGCAGGGAAAAGGGTATCGGGTCCTACGAGCAGTACTTC. Translating it yields CASREKGIGSYEQYF.

A few counts support this clonotype. The chain employs TRBV27 and TRBJ1-2; 8 nucleotides align to TRBD1. The CDR3 is 15 residues long. Looked up from germline, CDR1 is MNHEY and CDR2 is SMNVEV (reference sequence). Unmatched junction bases numbered 10, after V lost 6 bases and J lost 4 bases. The CDR3 loop reads CASSRTGGLGYGYTF. The CDR3 DNA is TGTGCCAGCAGCCGAACAGGGGGACTTGGCTATGGCTACACCTTC.

In its sample, this clonotype was seen many times. This chain connects TRBV12-3 or TRBV12-4 to TRBJ2-5, with TRBD1 as a possible D gene (6 bases). This CDR3 has 14 amino acids. V was shortened by 3 bases and J by 5 bases, with 13 bases between the two germline ends. The CDR3 loop is CASSFQGSRETQYF. Here the CDR3 DNA reads TGTGCCAGCAGTTTCCAGGGGTCTCGGGAGACCCAGTACTTC.

The rearrangement joins TRBV12-3 or TRBV12-4 to TRBJ2-2; D may be TRBD1 (6 bases). This CDR3 has 15 amino acids. Trimming removed 4 bases at V and 3 bases at J, with 12 bases between. The CDR3 region is CASSSRGYYTGELFF. The CDR3 coding sequence is TGTGCCAGCAGTTCCAGGGGATACTACACCGGGGAGCTGTTTTTT.

The V call is TRBV7-2, the J call TRBJ2-1, with D possibly being TRBD2 (6 bases). Trimming shortened V by 2 bases and J by 3 bases, and 17 bases separated the two germline ends. The CDR3 has 17 amino acids. Per germline, CDR1 SGHTA and CDR2 FQGNSA. This CDR3 is CASSLILEGRGYNEQFF. The CDR3 DNA follows: TGTGCCAGCAGCTTAATCTTAGAAGGGCGGGGCTACAATGAGCAGTTCTTC.

The rearrangement joins TRBV12-3 or TRBV12-4 to TRBJ1-1; D not resolved. The CDR3 consists of 10 residues. With 7 bases removed from V and 5 bases from J, the gap between germline ends came to 5 bases. The CDR3, as DNA: TGTGCCAGCAAGAGAACTGAAGCTTTCTTT. Residues: CASKRTEAFF.

CDR3 protein: CASSSVRGGDTEAFF. The CDR3 DNA is TGTGCCAGCAGCTCAGTCAGGGGGGGGGACACTGAAGCTTTCTTT. The gene calls are TRBV12-3 or TRBV12-4 and TRBJ1-1; TRBD1 aligns across 7 bases. The CDR3 spans 15 residues. Trimming cost V 6 bases and J 3 bases; bases outside gene matches: 10.